A selection of T cell receptor beta chains follows, all from one sample in a study of T cells in Graves' hyperthyroidism and ophthalmopathy. TCRdb analysed the multiplex PCR reads with MiXCR anew, one entry per CDR3 protein. This table holds approximately 640,000 distinct CDR3 sequences, just under 45% found once. What was sequenced was peripheral blood or thyroid tissue (not recorded which). Every receptor here comes from an adult man with Graves' disease, either hyperthyroidism or ophthalmopathy (not recorded which). Both conserved end residues are part of each CDR3. Each record gives: D gene, V gene, J gene, clone size, CDR3 DNA, CDR3 protein. D genes are given only for firm matches. Size tells how often a clone was seen (once, few, many) or the class of an expanded clone, and some rows leave it out.

>-|TRBV2|TRBJ2-7|few
TGTGCCAGCAGTGACGGTAGCGGCTACGAGCAGTACTTC
CASSDGSGYEQYF
>TRBD2|TRBV29-1|TRBJ2-5|-
TGCAGTGCTAGAGATGGTAGCGGGAGGGAGACCCAGTACTTC
CSARDGSGRETQYF
>TRBD1|TRBV7-4|TRBJ1-2|-
TGTGCCAGCAGCGCCGGGACAGGGTTTAACTATGGCTACACCTTC
CASSAGTGFNYGYTF
>-|TRBV4-1|TRBJ1-4|-
TGCGCCAGCACCGGGACCCTTAATGAAAAACTGTTTTTT
CASTGTLNEKLFF
>TRBD2|TRBV6-5|TRBJ2-7|-
TGTGCCAGCAGTGAAGCCCCGGGACTAGCGGGAGTAGGCTACGAGCAGTACTTC
CASSEAPGLAGVGYEQYF
>-|TRBV12-3/TRBV12-4|TRBJ1-5|many
TGTGCCAGCACCTTAGGGGCAGAGGATCAGCCCCAGCATTTT
CASTLGAEDQPQHF
>-|TRBV7-3|TRBJ2-6|many
TGTGCCAGCAGCTTAGGAGGAGGCCACGCTGGGGCCAACGTCCTGACTTTC
CASSLGGGHAGANVLTF
>-|TRBV7-8|TRBJ1-1|few
TGTGCCAGCAGCGTCGGGGGGGACCCCTTGAACACTGAAGCTTTCTTT
CASSVGGDPLNTEAFF
>-|TRBV15|TRBJ2-7|-
TGTGCCACCAGCGGGAACCCGGGACGAGGACACGAGCAGTACTTC
CATSGNPGRGHEQYF
>-|TRBV20-1|TRBJ2-6|-
TGCAGTGCGAGGGACGGCTTCTCTGGGGCCAACGTCCTGACTTTC
CSARDGFSGANVLTF
>-|TRBV19|TRBJ1-1|few
TGTGCCAGTAGTATACGGTCCCGTATGAACACTGAAGCTTTCTTT
CASSIRSRMNTEAFF
>TRBD1|TRBV6-5|TRBJ1-1|-
TGTGCCAGCAGCCGGGACAGACCTGAAGCTTTCTTT
CASSRDRPEAFF
>TRBD2|TRBV6-1|TRBJ2-7|-
TGTGCCAGCAGGATAGCGGGGGACTCCTACGAGCAGTACTTC
CASRIAGDSYEQYF
>-|TRBV2|TRBJ2-7|few
TGTGCTAGCAGGACTGGCTACGAGCAGTACTTC
CASRTGYEQYF
>-|TRBV9|TRBJ1-6|few
TGTGCCAGCAGCGGCCACGATGACAGCTCCTATAATTCACCCCTCCACTTT
CASSGHDDSSYNSPLHF
>-|TRBV6-5|TRBJ2-7|-
TGTGCCAGCAGCTACCGACGGGGGGCGGAGTACGAGCAGTACTTC
CASSYRRGAEYEQYF
>-|TRBV5-1|TRBJ1-1|few
TGCGCCAGCAGCCATGGGGATATAGCTGAAGCTTTCTTT
CASSHGDIAEAFF
>-|TRBV5-4|TRBJ2-3|-
TGTGCCAGCAGTCCTTGGACAGACGCCGATAGCACAGATACGCAGTATTTT
CASSPWTDADSTDTQYF
>TRBD1|TRBV5-1|TRBJ1-4|-
TGTGCCAGCAGCCAACCGGGACAGGGAGAAAAACTGTTTTTT
CASSQPGQGEKLFF
>TRBD1|TRBV7-2|TRBJ1-2|-
TGTGCCAGCAGCCCAGAGACAGGGGGACGGAGCTATGGCTACACCTTC
CASSPETGGRSYGYTF
>-|TRBV10-2|TRBJ1-1|many
TGCGCCAGCAGTGAGTCGGCGGGCGGGACTGAAGCTTTCTTT
CASSESAGGTEAFF
>-|TRBV20-1|TRBJ2-7|-
TGCAGTGCAGACCGGGACGCAGCCTACGAGCAGTACTTC
CSADRDAAYEQYF
>-|TRBV7-9|TRBJ2-5|many
TGTGCCAGCAGCTCCAGGGAGACCCAGTACTTC
CASSSRETQYF
>-|TRBV29-1|TRBJ1-2|many
TGCAGCGTATCGGTTGAGATGGACTATGGCTACACCTTC
CSVSVEMDYGYTF